This TCR beta chain emerged from a study of T cells in Graves' hyperthyroidism and ophthalmopathy. V lost 6 bases, J lost 3 bases, and 11 bases lay in between. CDR3 length: 13 residues. Germline V CDR1 and CDR2: MDHEN, SYDVKM. Study outcomes and limitations: The blood repertoire included most of the expanded thyroid clonotypes above 0.001.

A note on this clonotype: Its antigen remains unknown.

The source material, RNA transcripts, was used to amplify TCR beta CDR3 regions. During a first-round RT-PCR of the TCR CDR3, the HTBI primer set was used. From the multiplex PCR reads, TCRdb called clonotypes with MiXCR, one entry per CDR3 protein. The data contain about 560,000 distinct CDR3 sequences, around a sixth of them singletons. Aged 18 to 65, the patients had hyperthyroidism that was newly diagnosed and had lasted under 2 months. PBMCs stemmed from under 11 ml fresh peripheral blood. The receptor comes from a woman aged 30 to 39 with Graves' hyperthyroidism. Input material: blood. This sequence joins TRBV28 and TRBJ1-2; unclear D gene. The DNA for the CDR3 is TGTGCCAGCAGCCTAATCCTCTACTATGGCTACACCTTC. Translated: CASSLILYYGYTF.